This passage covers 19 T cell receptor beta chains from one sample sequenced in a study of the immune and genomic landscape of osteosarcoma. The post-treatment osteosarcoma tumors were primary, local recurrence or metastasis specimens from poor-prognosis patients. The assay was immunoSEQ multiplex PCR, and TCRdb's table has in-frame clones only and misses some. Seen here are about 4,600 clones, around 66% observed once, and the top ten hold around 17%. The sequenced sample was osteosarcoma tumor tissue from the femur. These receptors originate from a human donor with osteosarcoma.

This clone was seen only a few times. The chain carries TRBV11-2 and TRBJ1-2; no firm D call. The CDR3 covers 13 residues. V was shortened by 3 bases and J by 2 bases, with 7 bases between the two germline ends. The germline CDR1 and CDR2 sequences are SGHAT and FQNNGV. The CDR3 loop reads CASSFSRNYGYTF. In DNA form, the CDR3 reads TGTGCCAGCAGCTTTAGCCGAAACTATGGCTACACCTTC.

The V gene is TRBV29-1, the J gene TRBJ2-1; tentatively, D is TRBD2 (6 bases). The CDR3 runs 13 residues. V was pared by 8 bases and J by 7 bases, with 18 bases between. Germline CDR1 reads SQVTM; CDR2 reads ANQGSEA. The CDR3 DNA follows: TGCAGCCTCTGGGGCGGCGCGGGGAATGAGCAGTTCTTC. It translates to CSLWGGAGNEQFF.

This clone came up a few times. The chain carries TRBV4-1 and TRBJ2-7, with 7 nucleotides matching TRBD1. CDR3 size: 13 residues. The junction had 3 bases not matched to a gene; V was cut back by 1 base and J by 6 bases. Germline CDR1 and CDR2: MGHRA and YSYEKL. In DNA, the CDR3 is TGCGCCAGCAGCCAAGGGGACAGTCCCGAGCAGTACTTC. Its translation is CASSQGDSPEQYF.

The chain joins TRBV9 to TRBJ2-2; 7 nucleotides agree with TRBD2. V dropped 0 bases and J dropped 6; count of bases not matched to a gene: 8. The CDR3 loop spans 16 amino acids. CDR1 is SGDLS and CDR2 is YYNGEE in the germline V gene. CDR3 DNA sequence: TGTGCCAGCAGCGTAGGTGTCGGGAGGTCTTCCGGGGAGCTGTTTTTT. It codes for CASSVGVGRSSGELFF.

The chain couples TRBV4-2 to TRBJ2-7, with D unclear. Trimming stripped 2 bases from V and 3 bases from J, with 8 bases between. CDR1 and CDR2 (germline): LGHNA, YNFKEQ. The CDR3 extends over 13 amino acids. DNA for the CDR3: TGTGCCAGCAGCCAATTCCTTAGCTACGAGCAGTACTTC. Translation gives CASSQFLSYEQYF.

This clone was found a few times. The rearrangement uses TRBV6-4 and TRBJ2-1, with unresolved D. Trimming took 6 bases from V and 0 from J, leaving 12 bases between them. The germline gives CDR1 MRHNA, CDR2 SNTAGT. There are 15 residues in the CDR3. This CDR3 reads CASSPLADSYNEQFF. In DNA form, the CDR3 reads TGTGCCAGCAGCCCATTAGCCGACTCCTACAATGAGCAGTTCTTC.

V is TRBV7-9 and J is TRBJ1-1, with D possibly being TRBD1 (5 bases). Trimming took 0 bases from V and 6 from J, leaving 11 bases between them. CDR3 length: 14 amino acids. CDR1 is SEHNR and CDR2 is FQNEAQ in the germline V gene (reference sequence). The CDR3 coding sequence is TGTGCCAGCAGCTTAGCAAATCAGGGTGCTGAAGCTTTCTTT. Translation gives CASSLANQGAEAFF. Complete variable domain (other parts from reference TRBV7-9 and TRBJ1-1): DTGVSQNPRHKITKRGQNVTFRCDPISEHNRLYWYRQTLGQGPEFLTYFQNEAQLEKSRLLSDRFSAERPKGSFSTLEIQRTEQGDSAMYLCASSLANQGAEAFFGQGTRLTVV.

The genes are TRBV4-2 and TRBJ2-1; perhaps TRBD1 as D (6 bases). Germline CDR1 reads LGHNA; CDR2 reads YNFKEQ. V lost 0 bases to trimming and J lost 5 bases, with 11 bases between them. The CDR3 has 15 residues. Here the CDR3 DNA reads TGTGCCAGCAGCCAAGACGCGGACAGTAACAATGAGCAGTTCTTC. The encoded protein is CASSQDADSNNEQFF.

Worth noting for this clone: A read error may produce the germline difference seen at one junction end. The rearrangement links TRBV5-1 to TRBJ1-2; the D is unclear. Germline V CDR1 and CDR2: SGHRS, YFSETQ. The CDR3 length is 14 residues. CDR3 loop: CASSLVTANYGYTF. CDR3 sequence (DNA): TGCGCCAGCAGCTTGGTTACCGCTAATTATGGCTACACCTTC.

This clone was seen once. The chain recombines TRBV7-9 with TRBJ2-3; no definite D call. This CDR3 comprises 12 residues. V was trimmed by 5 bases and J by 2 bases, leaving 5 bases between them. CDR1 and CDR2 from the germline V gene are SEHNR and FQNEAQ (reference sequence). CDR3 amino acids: CASSPITDTQYF. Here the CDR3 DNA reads TGTGCCAGCAGCCCAATCACAGATACGCAGTATTTT.

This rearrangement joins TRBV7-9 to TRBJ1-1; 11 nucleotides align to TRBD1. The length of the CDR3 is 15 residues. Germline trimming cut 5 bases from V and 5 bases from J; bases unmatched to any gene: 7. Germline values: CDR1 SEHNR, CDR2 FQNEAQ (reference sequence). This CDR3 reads CASSLSDRGRTEAFF. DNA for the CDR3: TGTGCCAGCAGCCTATCGGACAGGGGGCGTACTGAAGCTTTCTTT.

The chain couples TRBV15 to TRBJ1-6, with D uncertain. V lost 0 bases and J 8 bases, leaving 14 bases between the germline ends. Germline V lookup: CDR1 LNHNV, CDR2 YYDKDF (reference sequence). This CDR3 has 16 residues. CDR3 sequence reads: CATSREASPPDSPLHF. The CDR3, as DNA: TGTGCCACCAGCAGAGAGGCGTCCCCACCGGATTCACCCCTCCACTTT. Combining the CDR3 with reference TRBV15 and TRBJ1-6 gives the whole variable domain DAMVIQNPRYQVTQFGKPVTLSCSQTLNHNVMYWYQQKSSQAPKLLFHYYDKDFNNEADTPDNFQSRRPNTSFCFLDIRSPGLGDTAMYLCATSREASPPDSPLHFGNGTRLTVT.

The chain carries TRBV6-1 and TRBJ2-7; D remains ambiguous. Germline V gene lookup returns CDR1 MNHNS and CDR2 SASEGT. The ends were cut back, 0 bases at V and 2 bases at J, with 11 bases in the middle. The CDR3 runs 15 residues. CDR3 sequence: CASSEALHGPYEQYF. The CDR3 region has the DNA TGTGCCAGCAGTGAAGCGCTTCACGGTCCCTACGAGCAGTACTTC.

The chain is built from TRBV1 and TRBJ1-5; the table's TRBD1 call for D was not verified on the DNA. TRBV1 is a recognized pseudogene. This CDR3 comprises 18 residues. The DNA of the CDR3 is TGCGCCAGCAGCCAAGTCTGGGTGGCAGGACAGGGGGGTCAGCCCCAGCATTTT. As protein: CASSQVWVAGQGGQPQHF.

For the CDR3, the DNA is TGTGCCAGCTCACCACCATGGAACAGGATGACTGGGGCCAACGTCCTGACTTTC. This encodes CASSPPWNRMTGANVLTF. The genes are TRBV18 and TRBJ2-6; D might be TRBD1 (5 bases). V was cut by 0 bases and J by 2 bases, with 14 bases left in between. The CDR3 is 18 residues long. The germline V gene has CDR1 KGHSH and CDR2 LQKENI.

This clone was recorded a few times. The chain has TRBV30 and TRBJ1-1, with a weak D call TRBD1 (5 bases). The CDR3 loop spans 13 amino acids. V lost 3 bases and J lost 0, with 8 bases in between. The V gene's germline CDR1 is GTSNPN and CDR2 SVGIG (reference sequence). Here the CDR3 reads CAWRTDMNTEAFF. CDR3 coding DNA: TGTGCCTGGAGGACAGATATGAACACTGAAGCTTTCTTT.

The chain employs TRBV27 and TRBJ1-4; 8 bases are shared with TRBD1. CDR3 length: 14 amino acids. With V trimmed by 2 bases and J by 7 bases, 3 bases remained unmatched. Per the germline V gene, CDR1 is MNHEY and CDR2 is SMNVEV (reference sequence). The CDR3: CASSLTGGFEKLFF. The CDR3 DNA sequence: TGTGCCAGCAGTTTAACAGGGGGTTTTGAAAAACTGTTTTTT.

In DNA form, the CDR3 reads TGTGCCAGCAGCGCGAGCGGAATTGCCTACAATGAGCAGTTCTTC. Translating gives CASSASGIAYNEQFF. This chain joins TRBV9 and TRBJ2-1; tentatively, D is TRBD2 (5 bases). This CDR3 is built from 15 residues. Trimming took 3 bases from V and 2 from J, leaving 12 bases between them. In germline, CDR1 is SGDLS, CDR2 YYNGEE. The full variable domain, in which reference TRBV9 and TRBJ2-1 provide the parts outside the CDR3, is DSGVTQTPKHLITATGQRVTLRCSPRSGDLSVYWYQQSLDQGLQFLIQYYNGEERAKGNILERFSAQQFPDLHSELNLSSLELGDSALYFCASSASGIAYNEQFFGPGTRLTVL.

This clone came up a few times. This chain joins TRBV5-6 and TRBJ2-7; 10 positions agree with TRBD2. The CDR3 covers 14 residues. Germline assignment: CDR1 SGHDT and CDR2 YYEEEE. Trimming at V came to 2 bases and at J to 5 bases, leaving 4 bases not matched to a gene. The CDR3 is CASSFGLAENEQYF. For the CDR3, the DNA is TGTGCCAGCAGCTTTGGACTAGCGGAGAACGAGCAGTACTTC.